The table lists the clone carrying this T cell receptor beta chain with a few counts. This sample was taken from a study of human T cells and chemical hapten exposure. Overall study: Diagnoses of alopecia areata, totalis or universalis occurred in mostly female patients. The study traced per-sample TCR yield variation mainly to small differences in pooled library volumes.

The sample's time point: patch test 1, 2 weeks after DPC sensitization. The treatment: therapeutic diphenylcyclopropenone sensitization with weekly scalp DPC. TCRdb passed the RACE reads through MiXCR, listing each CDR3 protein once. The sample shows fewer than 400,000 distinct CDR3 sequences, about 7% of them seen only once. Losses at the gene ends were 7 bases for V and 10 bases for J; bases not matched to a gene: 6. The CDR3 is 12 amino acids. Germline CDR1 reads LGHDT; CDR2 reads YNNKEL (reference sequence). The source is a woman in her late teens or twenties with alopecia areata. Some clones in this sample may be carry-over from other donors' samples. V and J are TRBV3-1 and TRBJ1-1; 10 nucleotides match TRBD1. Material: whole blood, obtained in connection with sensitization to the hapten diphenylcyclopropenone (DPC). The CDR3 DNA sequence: TGTGCCAGCACCCGAGGACAGGGGGTAGCTTTCTTT. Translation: CASTRGQGVAFF.